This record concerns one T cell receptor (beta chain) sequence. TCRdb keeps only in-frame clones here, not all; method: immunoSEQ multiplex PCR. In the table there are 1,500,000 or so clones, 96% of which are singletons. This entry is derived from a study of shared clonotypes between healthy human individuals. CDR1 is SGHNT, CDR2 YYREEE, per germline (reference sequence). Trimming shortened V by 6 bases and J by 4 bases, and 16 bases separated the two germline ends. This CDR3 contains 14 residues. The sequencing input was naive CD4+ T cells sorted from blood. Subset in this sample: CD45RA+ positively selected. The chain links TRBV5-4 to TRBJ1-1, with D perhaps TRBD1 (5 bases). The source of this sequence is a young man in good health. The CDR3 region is CASKSITGPTEAFF. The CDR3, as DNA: TGTGCCAGCAAATCCATAACAGGTCCCACTGAAGCTTTCTTT.